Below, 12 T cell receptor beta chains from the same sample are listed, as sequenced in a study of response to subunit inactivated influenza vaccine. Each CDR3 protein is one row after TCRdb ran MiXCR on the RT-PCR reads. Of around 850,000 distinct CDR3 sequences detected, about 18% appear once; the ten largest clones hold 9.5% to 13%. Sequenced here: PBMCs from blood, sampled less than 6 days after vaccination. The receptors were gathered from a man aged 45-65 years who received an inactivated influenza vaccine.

Here the CDR3 DNA reads TGTGCCAGCAGCTTAGTTTCTAGCGGGATCCCAGATACGCAGTATTTT. Protein product: CASSLVSSGIPDTQYF. V is TRBV11-1 and J is TRBJ2-3, with 9 bases fitting TRBD2. The CDR3 runs 16 residues. After removal of 1 base from V and 4 bases from J, the junction contained 6 bases not matched to a gene. The germline V gene encodes CDR1 SGHAT and CDR2 FQDESV (reference sequence).

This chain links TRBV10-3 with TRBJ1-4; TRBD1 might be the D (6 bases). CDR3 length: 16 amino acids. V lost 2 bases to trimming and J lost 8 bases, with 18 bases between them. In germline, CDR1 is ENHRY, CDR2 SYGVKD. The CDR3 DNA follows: TGTGCCATCAGTGAGCTGGATGCGGGGGCCGGGGAAAAACTGTTTTTT. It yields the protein CAISELDAGAGEKLFF.

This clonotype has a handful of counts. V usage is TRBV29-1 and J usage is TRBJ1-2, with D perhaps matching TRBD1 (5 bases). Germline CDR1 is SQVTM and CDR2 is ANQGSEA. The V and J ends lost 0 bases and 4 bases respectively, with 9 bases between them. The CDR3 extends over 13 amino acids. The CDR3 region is CSVEDRDSYGYTF. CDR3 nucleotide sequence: TGCAGCGTTGAAGATCGCGACAGCTATGGCTACACCTTC.

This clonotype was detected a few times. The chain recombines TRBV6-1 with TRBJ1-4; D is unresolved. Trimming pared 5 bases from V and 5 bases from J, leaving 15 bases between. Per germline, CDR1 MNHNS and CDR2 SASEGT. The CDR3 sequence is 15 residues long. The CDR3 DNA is TGTGCCAGCAGTCGAGAAGGTACCCGGAATGAAAAACTGTTTTTT. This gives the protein CASSREGTRNEKLFF.

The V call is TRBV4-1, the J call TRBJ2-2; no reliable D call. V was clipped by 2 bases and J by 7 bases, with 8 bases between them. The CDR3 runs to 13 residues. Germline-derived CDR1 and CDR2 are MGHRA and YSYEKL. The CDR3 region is CASSQPGSGELFF. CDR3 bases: TGCGCCAGCAGCCAACCAGGCAGCGGGGAGCTGTTTTTT.

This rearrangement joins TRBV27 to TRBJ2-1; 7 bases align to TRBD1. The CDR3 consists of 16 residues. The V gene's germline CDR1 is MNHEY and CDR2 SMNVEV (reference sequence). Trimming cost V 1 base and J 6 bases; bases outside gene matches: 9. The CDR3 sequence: CASSLYYRGIINEQFF. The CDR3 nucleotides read TGTGCCAGCAGTTTATATTACAGGGGTATAATCAATGAGCAGTTCTTC.

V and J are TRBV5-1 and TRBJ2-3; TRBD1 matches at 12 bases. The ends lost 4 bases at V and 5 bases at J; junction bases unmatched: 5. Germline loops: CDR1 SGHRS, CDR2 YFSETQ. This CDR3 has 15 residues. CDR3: CASSGGTGGKDTQYF. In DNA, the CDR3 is TGCGCCAGCAGCGGCGGGACAGGGGGCAAAGATACGCAGTATTTT.

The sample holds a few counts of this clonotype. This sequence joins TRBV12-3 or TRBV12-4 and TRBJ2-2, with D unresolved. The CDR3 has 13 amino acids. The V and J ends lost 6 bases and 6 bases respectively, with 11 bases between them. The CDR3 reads CASSPVTAGELFF. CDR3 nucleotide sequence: TGTGCCAGCAGCCCCGTTACAGCCGGGGAGCTGTTTTTT.

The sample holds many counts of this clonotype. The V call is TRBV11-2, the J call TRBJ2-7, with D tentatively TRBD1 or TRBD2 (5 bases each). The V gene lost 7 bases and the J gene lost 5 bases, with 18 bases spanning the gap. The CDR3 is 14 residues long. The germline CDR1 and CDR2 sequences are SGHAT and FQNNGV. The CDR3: CASTRDGLLDEQYF. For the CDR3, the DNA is TGTGCCAGCACCCGGGACGGACTCTTGGACGAGCAGTACTTC.

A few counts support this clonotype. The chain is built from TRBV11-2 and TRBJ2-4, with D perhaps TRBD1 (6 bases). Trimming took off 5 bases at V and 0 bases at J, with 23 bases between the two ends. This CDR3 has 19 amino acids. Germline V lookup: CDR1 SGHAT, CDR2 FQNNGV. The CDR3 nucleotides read TGTGCCAGCAGCCCAAACCACCCTGGACAGACTATAGCCAAAAACATTCAGTACTTC. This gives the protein CASSPNHPGQTIAKNIQYF.

CDR3: CASRPPTGGRVYGYTF. DNA of the CDR3: TGTGCCAGCAGGCCGCCCACAGGGGGCAGGGTCTATGGCTACACCTTC. The chain recombines TRBV28 with TRBJ1-2, with 9 bases identical to TRBD1. This CDR3 has 16 amino acids. Trimming took 6 bases from V and 4 from J; bases not matched to a gene: 12. The germline V gene has CDR1 MDHEN and CDR2 SYDVKM.

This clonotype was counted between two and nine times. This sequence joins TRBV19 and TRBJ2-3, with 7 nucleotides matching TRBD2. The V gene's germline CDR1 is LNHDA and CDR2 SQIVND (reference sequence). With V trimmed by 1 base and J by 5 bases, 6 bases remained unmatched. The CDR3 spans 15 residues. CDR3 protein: CASSIVGGIGDTQYF. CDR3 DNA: TGTGCCAGTAGTATAGTCGGGGGGATTGGAGATACGCAGTATTTT. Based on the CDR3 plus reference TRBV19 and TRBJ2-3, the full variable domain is DGGITQSPKYLFRKEGQNVTLSCEQNLNHDAMYWYRQDPGQGLRLIYYSQIVNDFQKGDIAEGYSVSREKKESFPLTVTSAQKNPTAFYLCASSIVGGIGDTQYFGPGTRLTVL.